Detailed here is one T cell receptor (beta chain). Antigen unknown. One tube held mixed TRB-A and TRB-B primer pools for touch-down PCR. Following a re-call of the multiplex PCR reads, TCRdb has one entry per CDR3 protein and lacks DNA. Its table lists 9,500 to 15,000 distinct CDR3 sequences. TRB amplification used approximately 250 ng of peripheral blood genomic DNA. CDR3 length: 18 residues. Germline values: CDR1 LNHNV, CDR2 YYDKDF (reference sequence). The data belong to a study of T cell clusters in autoimmune cytopenias. Whole-study findings and limits: Primary autoimmune cytopenia patients appeared to lack physiological T cell clusters present in healthy donors.

The same data also contributed to another study, on T cell repertoires in aging, cancer and after chemotherapy. As that study records: Six age groups, ranging from 30 or younger to 70 or older, included the donors. Median generation probability rose over the chemotherapy interval in each cancer cohort, suggesting rebound thymic output.

This TCR was recovered from a human donor in good health. Sequencing was done on a sample of peripheral blood. The rearrangement links TRBV15 to TRBJ2-2; TCRdb reports TRBD1, a call that lacks DNA to check it against. CDR3 amino acids: CATSRVVSGSGVTGELFF.